Below are 5 T cell receptor beta chains sequenced from a single sample in a study of Graves' ophthalmopathy and Graves' hyperthyroidism. The authors amplified TCR beta CDR3 regions from RNA transcripts. HTBI primers served in a first-round RT-PCR, which a second-round multiplex PCR followed. A single record per CDR3 protein comes from TCRdb applying MiXCR to the multiplex PCR reads. The sample includes about 160,000 distinct CDR3 sequences, under 40% of them seen just once. Sequencing was done on a sample of peripheral blood. These receptors came from a woman in her thirties or forties with Graves' ophthalmopathy.

The J gene is TRBJ2-7, the V gene TRBV28; tentative D call: TRBD1 (5 bases). Germline values: CDR1 MDHEN, CDR2 SYDVKM. Trimming took off 5 bases at V and 1 base at J, with 12 bases between the two ends. There are 14 residues in the CDR3. For the CDR3, the DNA is TGTGCCAGCAGTACGCCAGCAGGGTCCTACGAGCAGTACTTC. Translated, it gives CASSTPAGSYEQYF. The entire variable domain, with the rest obtained from reference TRBV28 and TRBJ2-7, is as follows: DVKVTQSSRYLVKRTGEKVFLECVQDMDHENMFWYRQDPGLGLRLIYFSYDVKMKEKGDIPEGYSVSREKKERFSLILESASTNQTSMYLCASSTPAGSYEQYFGPGTRLTVT.

This clonotype was seen many times. The V call is TRBV9, the J call TRBJ2-5; D may be TRBD2 (6 bases). The CDR3 is 20 residues long. Trimming left V 2 bases short and J 2 bases short, with 28 bases between. Germline values: CDR1 SGDLS, CDR2 YYNGEE. In nucleotides, the CDR3 is TGTGCCAGCAGCGTGAGCGCGAGGTTAAGTCGGGAGTCAAATCAAGAGACCCAGTACTTC. This encodes CASSVSARLSRESNQETQYF.

This clonotype was observed a few times. The chain links TRBV6-2 or TRBV6-3 to TRBJ1-5; 7 bases are shared with TRBD1. V lost 6 bases, J lost 5 bases, and 13 bases stayed unmatched. The CDR3 covers 16 residues. Germline loops: CDR1 MNHEY, CDR2 SVGEGT. The DNA for the CDR3 is TGTGCCAGCAGCCCACATGACAGGGTTAATTATCAGCCCCAGCATTTT. This translates into CASSPHDRVNYQPQHF.

This clonotype was detected only a few times. This chain uses TRBV10-3 with TRBJ1-2, with TRBD1 matching over 8 bases. CDR3 length: 14 amino acids. Germline-derived CDR1 and CDR2 are ENHRY and SYGVKD. Unmatched junction bases numbered 3, after V lost 2 bases and J lost 4 bases. Here the CDR3 reads CAISEGQGAYGYTF. CDR3 sequence (DNA): TGTGCCATCAGTGAGGGACAGGGAGCCTATGGCTACACCTTC.

This clonotype came up many times. The chain carries TRBV20-1 and TRBJ2-7; D not resolved. This CDR3 contains 16 residues. V was trimmed by 3 bases and J by 2 bases, leaving 20 bases between them. Germline V gene sequence: CDR1 DFQATT, CDR2 SNEGSKA (reference sequence). Here the CDR3 reads CSASEIQRSKTYEQYF. The DNA of the CDR3 is TGCAGTGCTAGTGAGATACAGAGATCGAAAACCTACGAGCAGTACTTC.